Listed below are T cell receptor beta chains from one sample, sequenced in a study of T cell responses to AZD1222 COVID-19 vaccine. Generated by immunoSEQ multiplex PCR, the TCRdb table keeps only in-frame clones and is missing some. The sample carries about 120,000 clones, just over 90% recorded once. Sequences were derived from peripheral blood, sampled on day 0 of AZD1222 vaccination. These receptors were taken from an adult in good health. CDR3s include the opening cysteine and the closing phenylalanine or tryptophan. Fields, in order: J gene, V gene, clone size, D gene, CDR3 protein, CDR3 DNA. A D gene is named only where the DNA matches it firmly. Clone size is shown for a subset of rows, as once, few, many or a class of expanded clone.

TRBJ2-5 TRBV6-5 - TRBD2 CASNSLAGATQYF TGTGCCAGCAATTCTCTAGCGGGGGCTACCCAGTACTTC
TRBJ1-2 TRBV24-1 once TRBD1 CATSDTGVLGYTF TGTGCCACCAGTGACACAGGGGTACTCGGCTACACCTTC
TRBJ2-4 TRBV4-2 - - CASSLEPDSLAKNIQYF TGTGCCAGCAGCCTTGAACCGGACAGTCTAGCCAAAAACATTCAGTACTTC
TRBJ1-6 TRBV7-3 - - CASSLTPSLNSPLHF TGTGCCAGCAGCTTAACGCCATCGTTAAATTCACCCCTCCACTTT
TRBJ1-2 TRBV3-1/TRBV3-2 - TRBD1 CASSQESGTGAHLGGYTF TGTGCCAGCAGCCAAGAAAGTGGAACAGGGGCCCACCTGGGGGGCTACACCTTC
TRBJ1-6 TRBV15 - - CATSRDREEYNSPLHF TGTGCCACCAGCAGAGATAGGGAAGAGTATAATTCACCCCTCCACTTT
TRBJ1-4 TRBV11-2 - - CASSSTGGNEKLFF TGTGCCAGCAGCTCGACAGGAGGGAATGAAAAACTGTTTTTT
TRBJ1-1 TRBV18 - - CASSGARLISNTEAFF TGTGCCAGCTCAGGGGCCCGCCTAATATCGAACACTGAAGCTTTCTTT
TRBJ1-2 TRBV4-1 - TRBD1 CASSQGGQGLGNYGYTF TGCGCCAGCAGCCAAGGGGGACAGGGCTTGGGTAACTATGGCTACACCTTC
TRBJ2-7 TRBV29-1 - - CSVGHRAQYEQYF TGCAGCGTTGGGCACAGGGCCCAGTACGAGCAGTACTTC
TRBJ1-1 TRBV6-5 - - CASRNSKGPEAFF TGTGCCAGCAGAAATAGTAAGGGGCCCGAAGCTTTCTTT
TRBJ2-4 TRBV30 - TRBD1 CAWSRGNIQYF TGTGCCTGGAGCAGGGGGAACATTCAGTACTTC
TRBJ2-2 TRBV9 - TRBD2 CASSIGLAGVTGELFF TGTGCCAGCAGCATAGGACTAGCGGGGGTCACCGGGGAGCTGTTTTTT
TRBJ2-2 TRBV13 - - CASSHTGELFF TGTGCCAGCAGCCACACCGGGGAGCTGTTTTTT
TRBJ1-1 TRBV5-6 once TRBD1 CASSTFRGALNTEAFF TGTGCCAGCAGCACATTCAGGGGGGCATTGAACACTGAAGCTTTCTTT
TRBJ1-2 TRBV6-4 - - CASILIRDRRANYGYTF TGTGCCAGCATTCTCATCAGGGACCGACGAGCTAACTATGGCTACACCTTC
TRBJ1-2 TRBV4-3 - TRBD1 CASSQDWGTANYGYTF TGCGCCAGCAGCCAAGATTGGGGGACAGCAAACTATGGCTACACCTTC
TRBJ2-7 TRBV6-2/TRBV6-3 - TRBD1 CASSYGQATSYEQYF TGTGCCAGCAGTTATGGACAGGCGACCTCCTACGAGCAGTACTTC
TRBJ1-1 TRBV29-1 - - CSVEPGLGSTEAFF TGCAGCGTTGAACCGGGACTTGGGAGTACTGAAGCTTTCTTT